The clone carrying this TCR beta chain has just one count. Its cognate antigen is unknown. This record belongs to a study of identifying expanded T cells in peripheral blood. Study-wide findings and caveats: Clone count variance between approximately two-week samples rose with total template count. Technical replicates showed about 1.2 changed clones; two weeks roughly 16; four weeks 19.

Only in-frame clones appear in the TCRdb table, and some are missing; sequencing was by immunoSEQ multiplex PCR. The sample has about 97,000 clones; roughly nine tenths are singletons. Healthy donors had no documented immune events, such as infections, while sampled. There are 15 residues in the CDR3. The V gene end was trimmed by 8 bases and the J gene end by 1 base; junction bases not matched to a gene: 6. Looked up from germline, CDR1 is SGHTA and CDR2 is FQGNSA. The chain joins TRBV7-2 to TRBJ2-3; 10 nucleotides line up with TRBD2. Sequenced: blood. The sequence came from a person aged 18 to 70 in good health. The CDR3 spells CASQRAGGGTDTQYF. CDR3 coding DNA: TGTGCCAGCCAGAGAGCGGGGGGGGGCACAGATACGCAGTATTTT. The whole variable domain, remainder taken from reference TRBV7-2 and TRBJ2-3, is GAGVSQSPSNKVTEKGKDVELRCDPISGHTALYWYRQSLGQGLEFLIYFQGNSAPDKSGLPSDRFSAERTGGSVSTLTIQRTQQEDSAVYLCASQRAGGGTDTQYFGPGTRLTVL.